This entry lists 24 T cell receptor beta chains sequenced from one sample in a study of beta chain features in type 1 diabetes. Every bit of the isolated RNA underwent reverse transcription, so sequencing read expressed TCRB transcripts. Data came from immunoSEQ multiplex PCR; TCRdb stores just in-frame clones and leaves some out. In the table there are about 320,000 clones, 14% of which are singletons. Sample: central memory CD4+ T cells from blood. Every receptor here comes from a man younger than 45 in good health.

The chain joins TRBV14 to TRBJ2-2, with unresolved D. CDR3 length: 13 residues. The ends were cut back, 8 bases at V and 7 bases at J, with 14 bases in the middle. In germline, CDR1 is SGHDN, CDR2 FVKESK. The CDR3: CASGIRVNGELFF. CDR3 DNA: TGTGCCAGCGGGATAAGGGTTAACGGGGAGCTGTTTTTT.

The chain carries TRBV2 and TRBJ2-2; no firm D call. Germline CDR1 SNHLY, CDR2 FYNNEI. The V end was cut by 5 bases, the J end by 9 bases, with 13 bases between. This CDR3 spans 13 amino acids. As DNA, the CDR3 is TGTGCCAGCAGTTTACGACGTCGATGGGAGCTGTTTTTT. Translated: CASSLRRRWELFF.

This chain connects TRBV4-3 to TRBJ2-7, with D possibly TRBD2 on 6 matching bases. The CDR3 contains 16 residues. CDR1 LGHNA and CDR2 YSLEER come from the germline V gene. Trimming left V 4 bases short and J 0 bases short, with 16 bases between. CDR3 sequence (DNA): TGCGCCAGCAGCCCTGGGGGGATCACCGGCTCCTACGAGCAGTACTTC. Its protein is CASSPGGITGSYEQYF.

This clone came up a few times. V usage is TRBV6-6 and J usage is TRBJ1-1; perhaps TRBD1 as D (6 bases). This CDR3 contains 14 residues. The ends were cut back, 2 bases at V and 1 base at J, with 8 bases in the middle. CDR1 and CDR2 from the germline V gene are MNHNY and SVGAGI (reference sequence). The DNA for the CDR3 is TGTGCCAGCAGTTACGAGGGGGGGAACACTGAAGCTTTCTTT. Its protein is CASSYEGGNTEAFF.

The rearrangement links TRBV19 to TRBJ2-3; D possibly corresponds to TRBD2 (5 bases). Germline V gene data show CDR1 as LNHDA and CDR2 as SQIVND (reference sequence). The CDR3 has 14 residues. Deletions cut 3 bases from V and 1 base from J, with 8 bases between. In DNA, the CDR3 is TGTGCCAGTAGTATTGGGAGCGGCACAGATACGCAGTATTTT. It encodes CASSIGSGTDTQYF. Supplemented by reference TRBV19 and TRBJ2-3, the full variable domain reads DGGITQSPKYLFRKEGQNVTLSCEQNLNHDAMYWYRQDPGQGLRLIYYSQIVNDFQKGDIAEGYSVSREKKESFPLTVTSAQKNPTAFYLCASSIGSGTDTQYFGPGTRLTVL.

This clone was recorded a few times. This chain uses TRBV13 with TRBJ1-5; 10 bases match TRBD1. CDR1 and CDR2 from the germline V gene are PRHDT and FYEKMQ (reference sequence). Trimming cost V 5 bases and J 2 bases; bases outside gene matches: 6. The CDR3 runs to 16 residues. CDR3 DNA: TGTGCCAGCAGCCAAGCCGGGACAGGGGGCAATCAGCCCCAGCATTTT. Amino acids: CASSQAGTGGNQPQHF. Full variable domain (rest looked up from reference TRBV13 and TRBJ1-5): AAGVIQSPRHLIKEKRETATLKCYPIPRHDTVYWYQQGPGQDPQFLISFYEKMQSDKGSIPDRFSAQQFSDYHSELNMSSLELGDSALYFCASSQAGTGGNQPQHFGDGTRLSIL.

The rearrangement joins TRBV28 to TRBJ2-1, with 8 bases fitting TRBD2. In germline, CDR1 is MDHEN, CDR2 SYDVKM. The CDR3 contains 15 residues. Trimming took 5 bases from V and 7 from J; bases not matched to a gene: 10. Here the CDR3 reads CASSPTGLVRNEQFF. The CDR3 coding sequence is TGTGCCAGCAGTCCTACGGGACTAGTAAGGAATGAGCAGTTCTTC.

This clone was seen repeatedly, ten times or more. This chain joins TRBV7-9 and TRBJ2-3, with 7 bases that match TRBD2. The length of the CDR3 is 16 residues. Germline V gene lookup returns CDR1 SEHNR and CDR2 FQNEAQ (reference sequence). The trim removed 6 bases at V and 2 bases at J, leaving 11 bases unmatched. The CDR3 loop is CASSVFAGESTDTQYF. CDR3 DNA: TGTGCCAGCAGTGTATTCGCGGGGGAGTCCACAGATACGCAGTATTTT.

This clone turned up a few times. In DNA, the CDR3 is TGTGCCAGCACCACTCCTGGGGGACGGTCGGTGTATTTT. Its translation is CASTTPGGRSVYF. V and J are TRBV7-2 and TRBJ2-3; D might be TRBD1 or TRBD2, each matching 5 bases. CDR1 SGHTA and CDR2 FQGNSA come from the germline V gene. V was pared by 7 bases and J by 14 bases, with 22 bases between. There are 13 residues in the CDR3.

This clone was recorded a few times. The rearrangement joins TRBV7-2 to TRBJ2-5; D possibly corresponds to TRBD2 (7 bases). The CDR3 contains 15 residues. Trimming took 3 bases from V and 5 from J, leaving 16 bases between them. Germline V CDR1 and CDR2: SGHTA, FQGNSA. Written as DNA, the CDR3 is TGTGCCAGCAGCTTGGGGGGGTACAGGGAGGAGACCCAGTACTTC. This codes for CASSLGGYREETQYF. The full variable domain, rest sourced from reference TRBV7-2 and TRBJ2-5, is GAGVSQSPSNKVTEKGKDVELRCDPISGHTALYWYRQSLGQGLEFLIYFQGNSAPDKSGLPSDRFSAERTGGSVSTLTIQRTQQEDSAVYLCASSLGGYREETQYFGPGTRLLVL.

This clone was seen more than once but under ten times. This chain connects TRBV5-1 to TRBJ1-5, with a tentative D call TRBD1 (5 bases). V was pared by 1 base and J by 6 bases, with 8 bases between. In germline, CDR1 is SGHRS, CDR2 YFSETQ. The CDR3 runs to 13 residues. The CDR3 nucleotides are TGCGCCAGCAGCTTGCAGGGTGGTCAGCCCCAGCATTTT. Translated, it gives CASSLQGGQPQHF.

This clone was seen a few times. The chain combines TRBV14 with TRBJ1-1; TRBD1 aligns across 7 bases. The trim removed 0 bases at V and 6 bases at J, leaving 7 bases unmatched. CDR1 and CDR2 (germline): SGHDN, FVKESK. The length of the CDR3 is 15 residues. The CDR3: CASSQDPGGFAEAFF. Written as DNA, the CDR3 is TGTGCCAGCAGCCAAGACCCAGGGGGATTCGCTGAAGCTTTCTTT. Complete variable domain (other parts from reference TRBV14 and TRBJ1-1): EAGVTQFPSHSVIEKGQTVTLRCDPISGHDNLYWYRRVMGKEIKFLLHFVKESKQDESGMPNNRFLAERTGGTYSTLKVQPAELEDSGVYFCASSQDPGGFAEAFFGQGTRLTVV.

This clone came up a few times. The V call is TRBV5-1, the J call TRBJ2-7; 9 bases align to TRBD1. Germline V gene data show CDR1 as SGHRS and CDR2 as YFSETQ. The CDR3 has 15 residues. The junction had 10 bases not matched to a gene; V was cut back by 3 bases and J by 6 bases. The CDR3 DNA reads TGCGCCAGCAGCTCGGGACAGGGCGATCTTAGCGAGCAGTACTTC. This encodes CASSSGQGDLSEQYF.

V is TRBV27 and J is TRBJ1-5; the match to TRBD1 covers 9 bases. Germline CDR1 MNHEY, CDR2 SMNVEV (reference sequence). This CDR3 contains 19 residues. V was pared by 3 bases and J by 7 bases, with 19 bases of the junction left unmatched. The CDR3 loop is CASSLIPPGQGLAQQPQHF. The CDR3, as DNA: TGTGCCAGCAGTTTGATCCCTCCGGGACAGGGACTGGCTCAGCAGCCCCAGCATTTT.

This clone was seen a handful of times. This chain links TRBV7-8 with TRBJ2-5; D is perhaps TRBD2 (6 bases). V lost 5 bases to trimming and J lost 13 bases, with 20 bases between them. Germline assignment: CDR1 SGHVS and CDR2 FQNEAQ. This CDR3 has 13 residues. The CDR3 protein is CASSPTRRDPSYF. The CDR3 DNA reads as TGTGCCAGCAGCCCCACCCGGAGGGACCCGTCGTACTTC.

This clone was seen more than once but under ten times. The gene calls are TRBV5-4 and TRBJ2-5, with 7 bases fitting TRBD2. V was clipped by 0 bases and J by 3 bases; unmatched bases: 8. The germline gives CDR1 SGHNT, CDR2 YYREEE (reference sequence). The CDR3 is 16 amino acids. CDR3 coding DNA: TGTGCCAGCAGCTTGGCGGGGAGGGGTAATAAAGAGACCCAGTACTTC. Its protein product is CASSLAGRGNKETQYF.

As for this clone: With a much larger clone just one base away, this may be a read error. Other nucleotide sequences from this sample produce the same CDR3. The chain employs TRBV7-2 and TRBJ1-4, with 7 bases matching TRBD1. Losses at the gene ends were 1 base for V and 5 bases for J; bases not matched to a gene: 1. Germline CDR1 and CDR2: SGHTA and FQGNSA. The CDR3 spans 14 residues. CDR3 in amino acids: CASSLGQGNEKLFF. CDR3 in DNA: TGTGCCAGCAGCTTAGGACAGGGCAATGAAAAACTGTTTTTT.

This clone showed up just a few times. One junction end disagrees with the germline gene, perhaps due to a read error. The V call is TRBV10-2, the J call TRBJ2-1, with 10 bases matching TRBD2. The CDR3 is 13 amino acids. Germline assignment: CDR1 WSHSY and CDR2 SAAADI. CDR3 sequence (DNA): TGTGCCATCCTAGCGGGGGTACACAATGAGCAGTTCTTC. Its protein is CAILAGVHNEQFF.

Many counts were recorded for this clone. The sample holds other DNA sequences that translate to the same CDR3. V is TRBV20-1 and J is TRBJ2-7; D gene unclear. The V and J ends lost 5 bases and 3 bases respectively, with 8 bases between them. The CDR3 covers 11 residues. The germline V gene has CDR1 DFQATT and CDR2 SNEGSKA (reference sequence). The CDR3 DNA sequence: TGCAGTGCTCGATGGGTCTACGAGCAGTACTTC. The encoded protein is CSARWVYEQYF.

The CDR3 protein is CASSLVNGQPQHF. The DNA of the CDR3 is TGTGCCAGCAGCTTAGTTAACGGTCAGCCCCAGCATTTT. The chain has TRBV7-2 and TRBJ1-5; D not resolved. V was shortened by 1 base and J by 6 bases, with 7 bases between the two germline ends. The CDR3 has 13 amino acids. Germline V CDR1 and CDR2: SGHTA, FQGNSA.

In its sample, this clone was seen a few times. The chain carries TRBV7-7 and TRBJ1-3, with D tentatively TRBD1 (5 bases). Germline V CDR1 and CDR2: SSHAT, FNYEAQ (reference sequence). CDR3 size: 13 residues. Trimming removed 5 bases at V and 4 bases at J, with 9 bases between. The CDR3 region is CASSPRQGNTIYF. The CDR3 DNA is TGTGCCAGCAGCCCCCGACAGGGAAACACCATATATTTT.

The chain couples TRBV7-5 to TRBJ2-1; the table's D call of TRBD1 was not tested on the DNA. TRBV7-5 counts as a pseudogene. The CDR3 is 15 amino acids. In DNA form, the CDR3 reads TGTGCCAGAAGCCAATGGACAGGCGAGGGGGATGAGCAGTTCTTC. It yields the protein CARSQWTGEGDEQFF.

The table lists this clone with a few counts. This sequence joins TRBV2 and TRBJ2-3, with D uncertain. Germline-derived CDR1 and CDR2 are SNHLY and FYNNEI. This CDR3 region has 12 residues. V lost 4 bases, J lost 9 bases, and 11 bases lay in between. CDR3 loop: CASSVSPTTQYF. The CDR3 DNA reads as TGTGCCAGCAGTGTCTCCCCGACCACGCAGTATTTT.

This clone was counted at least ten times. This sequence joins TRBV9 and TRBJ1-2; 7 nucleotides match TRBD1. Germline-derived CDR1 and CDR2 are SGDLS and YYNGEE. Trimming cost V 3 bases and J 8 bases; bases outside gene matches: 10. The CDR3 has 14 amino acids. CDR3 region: CASSALQGLGGYTF. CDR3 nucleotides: TGTGCCAGCAGCGCCCTACAGGGGCTTGGCGGCTACACCTTC.